Listed here are 15 T cell receptor beta chains from one sample, sequenced in a study of T cells after yellow fever vaccination. MiXCR, applied by TCRdb to the 5' RACE reads, yields one record per CDR3 protein. Counted here are just over 300,000 distinct CDR3 sequences, 3.6% occurring once; the ten biggest clones make up 20% to 25%. This material consisted of PBMCs, taken on the day of the yellow fever booster vaccination. The receptor set was obtained from a man aged 18 to 29 who received the YFV17D yellow fever vaccine.

This clonotype has a count of ten or more. The J gene is TRBJ2-7, the V gene TRBV5-6; TRBD1 aligns across 8 bases. Germline CDR1 and CDR2: SGHDT and YYEEEE. V lost 3 bases to trimming and J lost 1 base; unmatched junction nucleotides: 3. CDR3 size: 14 residues. In DNA form, the CDR3 reads TGTGCCAGCAGCTCCCGGGACAGGTCCTACGAGCAGTACGTC. This sequence encodes CASSSRDRSYEQYV.

In its sample, this clonotype was seen many times. The chain has TRBV27 and TRBJ1-5; maybe TRBD1 (5 bases). This CDR3 is 14 amino acids long. Germline loops: CDR1 MNHEY, CDR2 SMNVEV (reference sequence). The V end was cut by 4 bases, the J end by 3 bases, with 10 bases between. This CDR3 is CASSWDPYNQPQHF. The CDR3 DNA sequence: TGTGCCAGCAGTTGGGACCCTTACAATCAGCCCCAGCATTTT.

This clonotype was detected ten times or more. This sequence joins TRBV11-2 and TRBJ2-3; D is perhaps TRBD2 (6 bases). This CDR3 is 13 amino acids long. The germline V gene has CDR1 SGHAT and CDR2 FQNNGV. Trimming pared 3 bases from V and 4 bases from J, leaving 8 bases between. CDR3 nucleotide sequence: TGTGCCAGCAGCTTCCCGGGGGCAGATACGCAGTATTTT. This gives the protein CASSFPGADTQYF. Complete variable domain (other parts from reference TRBV11-2 and TRBJ2-3): EAGVAQSPRYKIIEKRQSVAFWCNPISGHATLYWYQQILGQGPKLLIQFQNNGVVDDSQLPKDRFSAERLKGVDSTLKIQPAKLEDSAVYLCASSFPGADTQYFGPGTRLTVL.

This clonotype came up many times. V gene TRBV18 combines with J gene TRBJ2-3, with 15 positions matching TRBD2. Germline V gene sequence: CDR1 KGHSH, CDR2 LQKENI. This CDR3 has 17 amino acids. Trimming removed 1 base from V and 4 bases from J; junction bases left unmatched: 3. CDR3 sequence reads: CASSPQGLAGGPDTQYF. The CDR3 coding sequence is TGTGCCAGCTCACCACAGGGACTAGCGGGGGGCCCAGATACGCAGTATTTT.

The rearrangement joins TRBV30 to TRBJ2-5; D might be TRBD1 or TRBD2, each matching 5 bases. CDR1 is GTSNPN and CDR2 is SVGIG in the germline V gene (reference sequence). The length of the CDR3 is 15 residues. The V and J ends lost 5 bases and 4 bases respectively, with 20 bases between them. The CDR3 DNA follows: TGTGCCTGGGGTTTAATAGGGACCCGCCGAGAGACCCAGTACTTC. Amino acids: CAWGLIGTRRETQYF.

This clonotype was seen repeatedly, ten times or more. This chain uses TRBV20-1 with TRBJ2-7, with D perhaps matching TRBD1 (5 bases). Trimming pared 4 bases from V and 5 bases from J, leaving 12 bases between. Germline CDR1 reads DFQATT; CDR2 reads SNEGSKA (reference sequence). The CDR3 runs to 12 residues. The CDR3 sequence is CSAKGRVDEQYF. As DNA, the CDR3 is TGCAGTGCTAAGGGCAGGGTAGACGAGCAGTACTTC.

In this sample, this clonotype turned up many times. The chain carries TRBV29-1 and TRBJ2-1; TRBD2 is a possible D gene (5 bases). Trimming cost V 5 bases and J 10 bases, with 6 bases left between them. Germline V gene lookup returns CDR1 SQVTM and CDR2 ANQGSEA. The CDR3 contains 9 residues. The CDR3 DNA follows: TGCAGCGTTCCGGGAGAGCAGTTCTTC. Translated, it gives CSVPGEQFF.

This clonotype was seen ten or more times. This sequence joins TRBV6-5 and TRBJ2-1; 7 positions agree with TRBD1. Trimming cost V 6 bases and J 0 bases; bases outside gene matches: 5. There are 15 residues in the CDR3. Germline loops: CDR1 MNHEY, CDR2 SVGAGI. CDR3 sequence (DNA): TGTGCCAGCAGCCTGACAGGGAGCTCCTACAATGAGCAGTTCTTC. This translates into CASSLTGSSYNEQFF.

This clonotype was picked up a small number of times. The J gene is TRBJ1-4, the V gene TRBV27; D is possibly TRBD1 (5 bases). Deletions cut 7 bases from V and 11 bases from J, with 17 bases between. The CDR3 is made up of 13 amino acids. The V gene's germline CDR1 is MNHEY and CDR2 SMNVEV (reference sequence). CDR3 amino acids: CASTRAQGEKLFF. CDR3 bases: TGTGCCAGCACCAGGGCCCAGGGAGAGAAACTGTTTTTT.

This clonotype was observed at least ten times. The genes are TRBV7-2 and TRBJ2-5, with TRBD2 matching over 8 bases. This CDR3 comprises 18 residues. V was pared by 1 base and J by 1 base, with 11 bases of the junction left unmatched. CDR1 is SGHTA, CDR2 FQGNSA, per germline. The CDR3 DNA follows: TGTGCCAGCAGCTTAGACTTCAGTGTCGGACTAGCCCAAGAGACCCAGTACTTC. Amino acids: CASSLDFSVGLAQETQYF.

J is TRBJ1-6 and V is TRBV7-2; tentatively, D is TRBD1 (5 bases). V lost 1 base to trimming and J lost 6 bases, with 10 bases between them. This CDR3 is 15 amino acids long. Germline loops: CDR1 SGHTA, CDR2 FQGNSA. Here the CDR3 DNA reads TGTGCCAGCAGCTTAGAACAGACAGCTAATTCACCCCTCCACTTT. The encoded protein is CASSLEQTANSPLHF. The full variable domain, in which reference TRBV7-2 and TRBJ1-6 provide the parts outside the CDR3, is GAGVSQSPSNKVTEKGKDVELRCDPISGHTALYWYRQSLGQGLEFLIYFQGNSAPDKSGLPSDRFSAERTGGSVSTLTIQRTQQEDSAVYLCASSLEQTANSPLHFGNGTRLTVT.

This clonotype was seen at least ten times. The chain has TRBV20-1 and TRBJ2-1, with 8 bases aligning to TRBD2. Looked up from germline, CDR1 is DFQATT and CDR2 is SNEGSKA (reference sequence). The CDR3 is made up of 14 amino acids. The trim removed 8 bases at V and 6 bases at J, leaving 12 bases unmatched. CDR3 region: CSSTPSGGSNEQFF. CDR3 sequence (DNA): TGCAGTTCCACCCCCTCGGGGGGGAGCAATGAGCAGTTCTTC.

This clonotype occurred many times. The gene calls are TRBV18 and TRBJ2-7, with D unresolved. V shed 6 bases and J shed 2 bases, with 14 bases lying between them. The CDR3 covers 14 residues. Germline-derived CDR1 and CDR2 are KGHSH and LQKENI. In nucleotides, the CDR3 is TGTGCCAGCTCTCCGCCGGGTGCCGCCTACGAGCAGTACTTC. This sequence encodes CASSPPGAAYEQYF.

This clonotype was seen at least ten times. The chain links TRBV12-3 or TRBV12-4 to TRBJ1-6; TRBD1 agrees at 7 bases. The CDR3 has 15 residues. V dropped 6 bases and J dropped 0; count of bases not matched to a gene: 2. The CDR3 DNA follows: TGTGCCAGCAGGGGACAGAGCTCCTATAATTCACCCCTCCACTTT. This gives the protein CASRGQSSYNSPLHF.

This rearrangement joins TRBV24-1 to TRBJ1-1; D ambiguous. The V and J ends lost 3 bases and 3 bases respectively, with 13 bases between them. Per the germline V gene, CDR1 is KGHDR and CDR2 is SFDVKD. CDR3 length equals 15 residues. The CDR3 here is CATSDGPPAHTEAFF. The DNA of the CDR3 is TGTGCCACCAGTGATGGACCCCCGGCCCACACTGAAGCTTTCTTT.